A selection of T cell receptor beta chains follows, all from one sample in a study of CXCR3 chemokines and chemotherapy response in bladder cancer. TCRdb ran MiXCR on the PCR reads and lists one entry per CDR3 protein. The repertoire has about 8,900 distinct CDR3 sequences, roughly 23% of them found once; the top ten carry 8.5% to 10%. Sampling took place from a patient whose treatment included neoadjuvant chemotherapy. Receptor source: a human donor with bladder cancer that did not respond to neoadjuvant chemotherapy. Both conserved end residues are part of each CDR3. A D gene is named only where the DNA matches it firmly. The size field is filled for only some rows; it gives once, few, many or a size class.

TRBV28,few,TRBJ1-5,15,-,CASSPTTPIGQPQHF,TGTGCCAGCAGTCCGACTACACCGATCGGGCAGCCCCAGCATTTT
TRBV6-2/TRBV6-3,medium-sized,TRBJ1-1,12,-,CASTKRESEAFF,TGTGCCAGCACCAAGCGGGAGTCTGAAGCTTTCTTT
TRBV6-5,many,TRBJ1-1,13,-,CASTIGRVGEAFF,TGTGCCAGCACCATAGGGAGGGTAGGGGAAGCTTTCTTT
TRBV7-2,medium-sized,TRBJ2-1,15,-,CASSLMYGARNEQFF,TGTGCCAGCAGCTTAATGTATGGGGCTCGGAATGAGCAGTTCTTC
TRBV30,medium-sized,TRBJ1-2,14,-,CAWTPRGPYYGYTF,TGTGCCTGGACCCCCCGGGGGCCCTACTATGGCTACACCTTC
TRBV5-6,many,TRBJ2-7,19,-,CASSFPRDPRLAVPYEQYF,TGTGCCAGCAGCTTCCCCCGGGACCCAAGGCTCGCGGTCCCGTACGAGCAGTACTTC
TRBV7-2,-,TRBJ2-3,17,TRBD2,CASSLALGTSGTDTQYF,TGTGCCAGCAGCTTAGCGCTTGGGACTAGCGGCACAGATACGCAGTATTTT
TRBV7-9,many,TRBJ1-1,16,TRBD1,CASSPPRGPLNTEAFF,TGTGCCAGCAGCCCCCCGAGGGGGCCTTTGAACACTGAAGCTTTCTTT
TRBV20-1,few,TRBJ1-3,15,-,CSARARGGSGNTIYF,TGCAGTGCTAGAGCCCGGGGAGGCTCTGGAAACACCATATATTTT
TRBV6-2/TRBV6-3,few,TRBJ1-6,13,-,CAIGEGGNSPLHF,TGTGCCATCGGCGAGGGGGGCAATTCACCCCTCCACTTT
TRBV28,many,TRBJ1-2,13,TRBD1,CASSLGQGGGYTF,TGTGCCAGCAGTTTGGGGCAGGGGGGAGGCTACACCTTC
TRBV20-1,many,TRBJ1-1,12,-,CSTLPQNTEAFF,TGCAGTACTCTACCCCAGAACACTGAAGCTTTCTTT
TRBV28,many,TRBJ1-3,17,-,CASSRQDGWSSGNTIYF,TGTGCCAGCAGTCGACAGGACGGCTGGAGCTCTGGAAACACCATATATTTT
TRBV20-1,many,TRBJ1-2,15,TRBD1,CSAPAAGRGDYGYTF,TGCAGTGCTCCTGCCGCCGGCAGGGGGGACTATGGCTACACCTTC
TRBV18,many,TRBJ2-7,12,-,CASSGSAGEQYF,TGTGCCAGCTCAGGGTCAGCCGGCGAGCAGTACTTC
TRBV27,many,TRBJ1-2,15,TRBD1,CASSFWGQGGYGYTF,TGTGCCAGCAGTTTTTGGGGACAGGGTGGCTATGGCTACACCTTC
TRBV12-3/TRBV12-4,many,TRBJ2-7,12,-,CASRRTLYEQYF,TGTGCCAGCAGGAGGACACTCTACGAGCAGTACTTC
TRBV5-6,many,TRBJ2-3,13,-,CASFPGGRDTQYF,TGTGCCAGCTTCCCCGGGGGGCGAGATACGCAGTATTTT
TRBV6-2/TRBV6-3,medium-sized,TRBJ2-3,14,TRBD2,CASFGSGGPDTQYF,TGTGCCAGCTTTGGGAGCGGGGGACCAGATACGCAGTATTTT
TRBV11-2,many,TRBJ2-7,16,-,CASSQGVGGASYEQYF,TGTGCCAGCAGCCAAGGGGTTGGCGGGGCCTCCTACGAGCAGTACTTC
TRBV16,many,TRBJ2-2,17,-,CASSLSPGTSITGELFF,TGTGCCAGCAGCCTTAGCCCCGGGACTTCCATCACCGGGGAGCTGTTTTTT
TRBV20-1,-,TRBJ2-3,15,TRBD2,CSALMTSGVQDTQYF,TGCAGTGCTTTGATGACTAGCGGGGTTCAAGATACGCAGTATTTT
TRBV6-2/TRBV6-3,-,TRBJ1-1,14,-,CASSAGVLNTEAFF,TGTGCCAGCAGCGCCGGCGTGCTGAACACTGAAGCTTTCTTT
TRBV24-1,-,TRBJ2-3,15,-,CATTDGTGGTDTQYF,TGTGCCACCACCGATGGTACGGGGGGCACAGATACGCAGTATTTT
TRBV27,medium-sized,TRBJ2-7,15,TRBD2,CASSFKRGSVYEQYF,TGTGCCAGCAGTTTCAAGCGGGGGTCCGTCTACGAGCAGTACTTC
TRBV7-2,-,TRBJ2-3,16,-,CASSLRGWGGDPPQYF,TGTGCCAGCAGCTTGAGAGGTTGGGGCGGGGATCCCCCACAGTATTTT
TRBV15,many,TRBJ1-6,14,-,CATSAPGARSPLHF,TGTGCCACCAGCGCCCCAGGGGCACGGTCACCCCTCCACTTT
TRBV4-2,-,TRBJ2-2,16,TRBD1,CASSHPGTANTGELFF,TGTGCCAGCAGCCATCCCGGGACAGCGAACACCGGGGAGCTGTTTTTT
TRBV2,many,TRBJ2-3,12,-,CASRRGEDTQYF,TGTGCCAGCCGACGAGGGGAAGATACGCAGTATTTT
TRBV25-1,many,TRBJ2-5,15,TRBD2,CASSELGETSETQYF,TGTGCCAGCAGTGAATTAGGGGAGACTAGCGAAACCCAGTACTTC
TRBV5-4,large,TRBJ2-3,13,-,CASSRVPTDTQYF,TGTGCCAGCAGCCGGGTCCCCACAGATACGCAGTATTTT
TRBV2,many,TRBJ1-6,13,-,CASSDYPNSPLHF,TGTGCCAGCAGTGATTACCCAAATTCACCCCTCCACTTT
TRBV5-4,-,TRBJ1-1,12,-,CASSLLNNEAFF,TGTGCCAGTAGCTTGCTTAACAATGAAGCTTTCTTT
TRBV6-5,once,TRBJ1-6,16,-,CASSYGGQGNNSPLHF,TGTGCCAGCAGTTACGGAGGGCAAGGGAATAATTCACCCCTCCACTTT